The 3 T cell receptor beta chains listed next were all sequenced from one sample in a study of response to subunit inactivated influenza vaccine. TCRdb reprocessed the RT-PCR reads via MiXCR and lists one record per CDR3 protein. Seen here are around 650,000 distinct CDR3 sequences, around 14% observed once, and the top ten hold more than 9%. Source: PBMCs from blood, taken roughly 12 days after vaccination. The receptors were sampled from a man aged 45 to 65 who received an inactivated influenza vaccine.

The chain has TRBV20-1 and TRBJ2-7; 7 bases match TRBD1. The CDR3 is 13 amino acids. V dropped 1 base and J dropped 5; count of bases not matched to a gene: 5. Germline values: CDR1 DFQATT, CDR2 SNEGSKA (reference sequence). The CDR3 here is CSARAPTGDEQYF. The CDR3 nucleotides read TGCAGTGCTAGAGCCCCTACAGGGGACGAGCAGTACTTC.

This chain links TRBV5-5 with TRBJ1-1; no clear D. V lost 4 bases and J lost 1, with 14 bases in between. CDR3 length equals 15 residues. Looked up from germline, CDR1 is SGHKS and CDR2 is YYEKEE (reference sequence). The DNA for the CDR3 is TGTGCCAGCAGCCCCGACGACCTACAGAACACTGAAGCTTTCTTT. Its translation is CASSPDDLQNTEAFF.

This clonotype was picked up a small number of times. This chain connects TRBV7-2 to TRBJ2-7; 15 positions agree with TRBD2. V lost 5 bases and J lost 4; bases outside the gene matches: 9. Germline V gene lookup returns CDR1 SGHTA and CDR2 FQGNSA. The CDR3 consists of 17 residues. The CDR3 is CASSPRTSGGAGYEQYF. In DNA form, the CDR3 reads TGTGCCAGCAGCCCCCGGACTAGCGGGGGGGCCGGGTACGAGCAGTACTTC.